A single sample gave rise to the 17 T cell receptor beta chains below, sequenced in a study of T cell repertoires in cytomegalovirus infection. A single record per CDR3 protein comes from TCRdb applying MiXCR to the reads. The sample holds about 360,000 distinct CDR3 sequences, around 18% seen once. The sample consisted of PBMCs. These receptor sequences come from a human donor in good health (CMV status not recorded). Some clones in this sample may be carry-over from other donors' samples.

The rearrangement uses TRBV6-6 and TRBJ2-3; D is possibly TRBD2 (5 bases). The V and J ends lost 6 bases and 6 bases respectively, with 7 bases between them. Germline-derived CDR1 and CDR2 are MNHNY and SVGAGI (reference sequence). This CDR3 is built from 11 residues. The CDR3 sequence: CASREVDTQYF. CDR3 in DNA: TGTGCCAGCAGGGAGGTGGATACGCAGTATTTT.

There are many counts of this clonotype. V usage is TRBV10-3 and J usage is TRBJ2-7; the match to TRBD1 covers 7 bases. The germline V gene encodes CDR1 ENHRY and CDR2 SYGVKD. CDR3 length: 16 amino acids. Trimming at V came to 3 bases and at J to 0 bases, leaving 8 bases not matched to a gene. CDR3 DNA sequence: TGTGCCATCAGTGATATAAAGGGGGCAAACTCCTACGAGCAGTACTTC. This translates into CAISDIKGANSYEQYF.

In its sample, this clonotype was seen many times. The genes are TRBV6-2 or TRBV6-3 and TRBJ2-7; 10 nucleotides align to TRBD1. The V segment lost 7 bases and the J segment 1 base; nucleotides outside the gene matches: 10. This CDR3 has 16 amino acids. Looked up from germline, CDR1 is MNHEY and CDR2 is SVGEGT. In nucleotides, the CDR3 is TGTGCCAGCACTTCACCGGGACAGGGGCTTTCCTACGAGCAGTACTTC. Encoded protein: CASTSPGQGLSYEQYF.

This clonotype was counted ten times or more. The chain combines TRBV28 with TRBJ1-2; D uncertain. The CDR3 runs 10 residues. From germline, CDR1 is MDHEN and CDR2 SYDVKM. Trimming pared 5 bases from V and 4 bases from J, leaving 2 bases between. CDR3 residues: CASSSYGYTF. DNA for the CDR3: TGTGCCAGCAGTAGCTATGGCTACACCTTC.

The sample holds a few counts of this clonotype. The V call is TRBV6-2 or TRBV6-3, the J call TRBJ2-1, with D possibly TRBD2 on 5 matching bases. The germline CDR1 and CDR2 sequences are MNHEY and SVGEGT. The CDR3 runs 12 residues. Trimming took 11 bases from V and 9 from J, leaving 17 bases between them. DNA of the CDR3: TGTGCCTGTGGCAGGCTAGGGAGTGAGCAGTTCTTC. This encodes CACGRLGSEQFF.

V gene TRBV4-1 combines with J gene TRBJ1-4; 7 positions agree with TRBD1. The CDR3 sequence is 15 residues long. The J segment lost 7 bases and the V segment lost 0 bases, leaving 5 bases of the junction unmatched. The germline V gene encodes CDR1 MGHRA and CDR2 YSYEKL. The chain's CDR3 is CASSQEGGSGEKLFF. For the CDR3, the DNA is TGCGCCAGCAGCCAAGAAGGGGGCTCTGGTGAAAAACTGTTTTTT.

This clonotype was counted at least ten times. In DNA, the CDR3 is TGTGCCAGCAGCCCAGTGACTAGCGGCACCTACGAGCAGTACTTC. Its translation is CASSPVTSGTYEQYF. The chain is built from TRBV7-2 and TRBJ2-7, with 9 positions matching TRBD2. CDR3 length: 15 amino acids. Germline V lookup: CDR1 SGHTA, CDR2 FQGNSA. V was pared by 5 bases and J by 2 bases, with 7 bases of the junction left unmatched.

As for this clonotype: A read error is possible here, since a much larger clone lies one base away. The chain uses TRBV4-2 and TRBJ2-5, with D possibly matching TRBD1 (6 bases). The CDR3 length is 17 residues. Germline loops: CDR1 LGHNA, CDR2 YNFKEQ. The CDR3, as DNA: TGTGCCAACAGCCAGCAAACTCCCGGGACATCACAAGAGACCCAGTACTTC. The encoded protein is CANSQQTPGTSQETQYF.

Turning to this clonotype: Compared with germline, one end of the junction differs, possibly owing to a read error. This sequence joins TRBV11-3 and TRBJ2-1; D possibly corresponds to TRBD1 (6 bases). Germline CDR1 reads SGHNT; CDR2 reads YENEEA. The CDR3 extends over 13 amino acids. This CDR3 reads CASSFYRESEPFF. The CDR3 DNA reads TGTGCCAGCAGCTTTTACAGGGAGAGTGAGCCGTTCTTC.

The chain couples TRBV7-2 to TRBJ1-1; D is unresolved. Per germline, CDR1 SGHTA and CDR2 FQGNSA. This CDR3 is built from 14 residues. Trimming pared 4 bases from V and 0 bases from J, leaving 9 bases between. The chain's CDR3 is CASSSLRMNTEAFF. As DNA, the CDR3 is TGTGCCAGCAGCTCCCTGCGGATGAACACTGAAGCTTTCTTT.

V gene TRBV20-1 combines with J gene TRBJ2-3; 8 bases are a match to TRBD1. Germline V gene sequence: CDR1 DFQATT, CDR2 SNEGSKA (reference sequence). Germline trimming cut 5 bases from V and 6 bases from J; bases unmatched to any gene: 10. This CDR3 is built from 14 residues. The CDR3 DNA reads TGCAGTGCTGAAGAAACAGGGGGTTCGGATACGCAGTATTTT. Translation gives CSAEETGGSDTQYF.

This clonotype was recorded many times. The genes are TRBV7-2 and TRBJ1-1, with 7 positions matching TRBD1. The J segment lost 4 bases and the V segment lost 3 bases, leaving 11 bases of the junction unmatched. CDR3 length: 16 residues. Germline V gives CDR1 SGHTA, CDR2 FQGNSA. The DNA for the CDR3 is TGTGCCAGCAGCTTTGGACAGGCCAGGAGCGGCACTGAAGCTTTCTTT. Encoded protein: CASSFGQARSGTEAFF.

The genes are TRBV7-6 and TRBJ2-7, with D possibly TRBD1 on 6 matching bases. Trimming stripped 5 bases from V and 0 bases from J, with 11 bases between. CDR1 is SGHVS, CDR2 FNYEAQ, per germline. The length of the CDR3 is 14 residues. In nucleotides, the CDR3 is TGTGCCAGCAGCCTACAGGGATTCTCCTACGAGCAGTACTTC. It translates to CASSLQGFSYEQYF.

This clonotype was picked up a small number of times. The rearrangement links TRBV14 to TRBJ2-7; D may match TRBD1 or TRBD2 (5 bases each). CDR1 is SGHDN, CDR2 FVKESK, per germline. V dropped 1 base and J dropped 6 bases, with 7 bases sitting between them. This CDR3 is 12 amino acids long. This chain's CDR3 is CASSQAGSEQYF. CDR3 DNA: TGTGCCAGCAGCCAAGCAGGGAGCGAGCAGTACTTC.

This clonotype came up a few times. V usage is TRBV5-4 and J usage is TRBJ2-1, with D uncertain. Per germline, CDR1 SGHNT and CDR2 YYREEE (reference sequence). The V gene lost 0 bases and the J gene lost 6 bases, with 7 bases spanning the gap. The CDR3 consists of 13 residues. The CDR3 bases are TGTGCCAGCAGCTTGGATCCCAGCAATGAGCAGTTCTTC. Protein: CASSLDPSNEQFF.

This clonotype was detected ten times or more. V usage is TRBV7-9 and J usage is TRBJ1-1; the D is unclear. Trimming removed 7 bases from V and 12 bases from J, with 21 bases in between. This CDR3 comprises 13 residues. Germline values: CDR1 SEHNR, CDR2 FQNEAQ (reference sequence). The CDR3 DNA is TGTGCCAGCACCGAGAGGGATCACGCGGAAACTTTCTTT. Amino acid sequence: CASTERDHAETFF. The full variable domain, in which reference TRBV7-9 and TRBJ1-1 provide the parts outside the CDR3, is DTGVSQNPRHKITKRGQNVTFRCDPISEHNRLYWYRQTLGQGPEFLTYFQNEAQLEKSRLLSDRFSAERPKGSFSTLEIQRTEQGDSAMYLCASTERDHAETFFGQGTRLTVV.

This clonotype was seen many times. The CDR3: CAIRRGSGVGEQFF. The CDR3 coding sequence is TGTGCCATCAGACGGGGTAGCGGCGTGGGTGAGCAGTTCTTC. The chain is built from TRBV10-3 and TRBJ2-1; maybe TRBD2 (6 bases). CDR3 length: 14 amino acids. V shed 6 bases and J shed 9 bases, with 18 bases lying between them. CDR1 ENHRY and CDR2 SYGVKD come from the germline V gene.